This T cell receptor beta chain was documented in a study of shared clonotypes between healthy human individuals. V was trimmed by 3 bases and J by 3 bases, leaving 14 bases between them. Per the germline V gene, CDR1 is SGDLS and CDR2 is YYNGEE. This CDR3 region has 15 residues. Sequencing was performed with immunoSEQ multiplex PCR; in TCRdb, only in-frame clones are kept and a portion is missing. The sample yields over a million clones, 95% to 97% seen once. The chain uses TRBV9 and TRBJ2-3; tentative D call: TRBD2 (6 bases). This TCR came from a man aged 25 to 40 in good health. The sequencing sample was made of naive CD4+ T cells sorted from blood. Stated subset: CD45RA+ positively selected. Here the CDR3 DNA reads TGTGCCAGCAGCGCGTGGCTGGGGGGTACAGATACGCAGTATTTT. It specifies CASSAWLGGTDTQYF.